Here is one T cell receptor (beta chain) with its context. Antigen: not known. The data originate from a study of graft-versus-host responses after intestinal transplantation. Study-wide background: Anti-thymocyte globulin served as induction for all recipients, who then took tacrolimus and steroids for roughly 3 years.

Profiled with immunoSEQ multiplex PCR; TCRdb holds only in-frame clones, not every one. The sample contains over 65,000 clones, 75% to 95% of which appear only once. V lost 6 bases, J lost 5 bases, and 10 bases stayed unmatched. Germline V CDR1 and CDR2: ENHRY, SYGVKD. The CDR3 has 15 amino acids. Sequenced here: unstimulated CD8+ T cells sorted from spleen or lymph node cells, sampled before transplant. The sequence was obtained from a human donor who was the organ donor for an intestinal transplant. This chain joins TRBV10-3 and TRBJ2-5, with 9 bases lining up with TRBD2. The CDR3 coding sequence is TGTGCCATCAGCCTCCAGCGGGGGGCCGTGGAGACCCAGTACTTC. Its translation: CAISLQRGAVETQYF.